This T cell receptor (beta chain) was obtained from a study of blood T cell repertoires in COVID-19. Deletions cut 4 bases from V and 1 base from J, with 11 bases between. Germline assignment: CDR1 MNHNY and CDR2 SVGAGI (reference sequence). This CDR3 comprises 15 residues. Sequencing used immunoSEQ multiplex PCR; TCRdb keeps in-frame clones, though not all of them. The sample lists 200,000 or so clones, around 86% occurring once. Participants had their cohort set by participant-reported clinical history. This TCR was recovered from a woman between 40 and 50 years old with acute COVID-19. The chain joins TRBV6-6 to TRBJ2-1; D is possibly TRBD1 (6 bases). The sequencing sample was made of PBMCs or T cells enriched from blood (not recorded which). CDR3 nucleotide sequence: TGTGCCAGCAGTTCAACAGGGTCTTCCTACAATGAGCAGTTCTTC. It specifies CASSSTGSSYNEQFF.